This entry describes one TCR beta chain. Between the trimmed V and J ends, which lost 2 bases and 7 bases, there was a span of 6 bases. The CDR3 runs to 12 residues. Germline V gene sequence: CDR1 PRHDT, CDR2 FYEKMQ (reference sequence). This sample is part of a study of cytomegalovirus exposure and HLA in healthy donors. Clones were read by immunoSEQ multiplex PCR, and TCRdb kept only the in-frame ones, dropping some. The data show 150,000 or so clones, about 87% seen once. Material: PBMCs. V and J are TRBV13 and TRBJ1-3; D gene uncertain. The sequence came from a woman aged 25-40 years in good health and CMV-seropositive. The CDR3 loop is CASSLRENTIYF. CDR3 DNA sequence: TGTGCCAGCAGCTTACGGGAGAACACCATATATTTT.